This T cell receptor beta chain derives from a study of cytomegalovirus exposure and HLA in healthy donors. Study information: As an earlier analysis found, 180 million or so T cells yielded about 120 million unique TCR beta sequences. Among the approximately 400 donors who were genotyped, about 86% fell in the genetic ancestry cluster that is associated with self-reported Caucasian donors.

Study-wide findings and caveats: Earlier results showed most TCR beta V segments being productive about 87% or about 30% of the time.

The PCR was carried out with 60 Vbeta primers and 13 Jbeta primers. Authors' data handling: Approximately 12 million of the roughly 80 million unique TCR beta chains counted in a later analysis were shared. Profiled with immunoSEQ multiplex PCR; TCRdb holds only in-frame clones, not every one. Clone size and the V and J calls come from that table; the DNA yielded D and trimming. The table lists approximately 160,000 clones, roughly 70% of them singletons. In regard to this clone: Its antigen is as yet unknown.

CDR1 is LNHNV and CDR2 is YYDKDF in the germline V gene (reference sequence). This CDR3 has 16 amino acids. Germline trimming cut 0 bases from V and 7 bases from J; bases unmatched to any gene: 9. The source is a woman aged 40 to 55 in good health and CMV-seropositive. The sample taken for sequencing was PBMCs. The chain uses TRBV15 and TRBJ2-1; 7 bases are shared with TRBD1. The CDR3 is CATSRDVLDRDNEQFF. The CDR3 DNA reads as TGTGCCACCAGCAGAGATGTGTTAGACAGGGATAATGAGCAGTTCTTC.